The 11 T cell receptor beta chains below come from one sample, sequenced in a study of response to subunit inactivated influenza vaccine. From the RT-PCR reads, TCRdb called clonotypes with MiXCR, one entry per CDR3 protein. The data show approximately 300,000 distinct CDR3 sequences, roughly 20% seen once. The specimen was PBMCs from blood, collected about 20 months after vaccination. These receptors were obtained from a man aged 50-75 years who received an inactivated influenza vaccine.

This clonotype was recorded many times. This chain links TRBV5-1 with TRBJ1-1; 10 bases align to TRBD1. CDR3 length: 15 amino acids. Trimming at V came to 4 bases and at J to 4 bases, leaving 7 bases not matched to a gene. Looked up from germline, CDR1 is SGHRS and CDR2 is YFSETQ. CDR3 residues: CASSPRQGAGTEAFF. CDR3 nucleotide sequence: TGCGCCAGCAGCCCCAGACAGGGGGCAGGCACTGAAGCTTTCTTT.

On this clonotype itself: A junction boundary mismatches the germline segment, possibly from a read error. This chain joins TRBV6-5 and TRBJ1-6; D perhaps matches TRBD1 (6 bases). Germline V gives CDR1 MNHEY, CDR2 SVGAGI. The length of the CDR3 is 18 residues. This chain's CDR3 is CASSYFFSSGANNSPLQF. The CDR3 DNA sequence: TGTGCCAGCAGTTACTTTTTTAGCTCGGGGGCTAACAATTCACCCCTCCAATTT.

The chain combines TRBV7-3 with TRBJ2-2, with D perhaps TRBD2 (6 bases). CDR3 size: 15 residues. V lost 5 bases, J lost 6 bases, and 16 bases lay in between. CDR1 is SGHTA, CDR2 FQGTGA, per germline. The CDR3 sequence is CASSPLMGGPGELFF. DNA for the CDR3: TGTGCCAGCAGCCCACTCATGGGAGGCCCCGGGGAGCTGTTTTTT.

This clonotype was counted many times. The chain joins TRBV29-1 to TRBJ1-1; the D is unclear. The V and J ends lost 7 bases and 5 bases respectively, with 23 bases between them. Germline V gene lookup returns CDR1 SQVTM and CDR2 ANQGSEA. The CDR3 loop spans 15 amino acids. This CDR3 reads CSAGHPAGIHTEAFF. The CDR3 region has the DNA TGCAGCGCTGGCCACCCCGCCGGGATCCATACTGAAGCTTTCTTT.

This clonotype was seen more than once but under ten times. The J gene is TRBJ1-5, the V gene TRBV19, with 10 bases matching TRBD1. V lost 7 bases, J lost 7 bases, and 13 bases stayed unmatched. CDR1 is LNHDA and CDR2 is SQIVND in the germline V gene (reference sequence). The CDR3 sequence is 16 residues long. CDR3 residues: CASNGEPGQGSQPQHF. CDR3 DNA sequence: TGTGCCAGTAACGGGGAACCGGGACAGGGGAGCCAGCCCCAGCATTTT.

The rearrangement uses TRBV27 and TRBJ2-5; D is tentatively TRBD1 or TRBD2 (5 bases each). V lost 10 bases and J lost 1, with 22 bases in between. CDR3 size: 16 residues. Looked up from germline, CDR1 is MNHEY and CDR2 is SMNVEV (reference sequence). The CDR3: CATGEGLGEFQETQYF. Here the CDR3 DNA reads TGTGCCACCGGAGAGGGTTTGGGGGAATTCCAAGAGACCCAGTACTTC.

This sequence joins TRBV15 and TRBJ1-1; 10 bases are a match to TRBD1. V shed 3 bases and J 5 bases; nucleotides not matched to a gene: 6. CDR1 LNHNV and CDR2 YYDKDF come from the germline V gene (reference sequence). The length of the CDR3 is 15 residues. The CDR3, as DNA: TGTGCCACCAGCAGTTGGGACAGGGGAGGGACTGAAGCTTTCTTT. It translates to CATSSWDRGGTEAFF.

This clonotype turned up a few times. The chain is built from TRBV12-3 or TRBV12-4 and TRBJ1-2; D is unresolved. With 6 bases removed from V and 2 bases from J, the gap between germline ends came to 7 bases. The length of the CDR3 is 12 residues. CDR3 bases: TGTGCCAGCAGGATGGGGAACTATGGCTACACCTTC. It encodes CASRMGNYGYTF.

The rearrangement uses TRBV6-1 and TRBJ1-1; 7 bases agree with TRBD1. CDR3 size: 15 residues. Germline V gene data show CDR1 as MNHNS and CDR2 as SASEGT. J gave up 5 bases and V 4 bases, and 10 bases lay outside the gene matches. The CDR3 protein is CASSASDRVWTEAFF. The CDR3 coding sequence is TGTGCCAGCAGTGCCTCCGACAGGGTCTGGACTGAAGCTTTCTTT.

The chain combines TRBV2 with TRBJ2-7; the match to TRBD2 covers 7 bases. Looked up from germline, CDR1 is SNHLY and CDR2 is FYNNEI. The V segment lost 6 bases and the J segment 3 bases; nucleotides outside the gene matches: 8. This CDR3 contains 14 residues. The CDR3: CASRPLAENYEQYF. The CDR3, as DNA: TGTGCCAGCAGGCCGCTAGCGGAAAACTACGAGCAGTACTTC.

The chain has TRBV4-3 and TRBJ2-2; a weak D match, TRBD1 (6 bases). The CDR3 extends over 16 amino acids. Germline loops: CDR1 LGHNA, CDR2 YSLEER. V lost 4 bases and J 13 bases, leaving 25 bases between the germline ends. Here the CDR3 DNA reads TGCGCCAGCAGCCTTCAATACAGGGATACCCTCGGCGTGCTGTTTTTT. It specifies CASSLQYRDTLGVLFF.